This entry is about one T cell receptor (beta chain). Its antigen is unknown. These data are taken from a study of T cell responses to AZD1222 COVID-19 vaccine. Findings and caveats of the study: Two doses of AZD1222 preceded a rise in Spike-specific TCR breadth and depth. Unmutated variant regions are reportedly targeted by nearly half of spike-specific TCRs. It was only after the peak T cell response that any repertoires were sampled. Only 5 to 7 individuals given AZD1222 were seropositive at baseline.

The method was immunoSEQ multiplex PCR; TCRdb's version includes in-frame clones alone and lacks a portion of them. This sample has around 140,000 clones, with approximately 92% found just once. This CDR3 comprises 14 residues. The V end was cut by 3 bases, the J end by 4 bases, with 13 bases between. The germline CDR1 and CDR2 sequences are MDHEN and SYDVKM. Source: peripheral blood, taken on day 0 of AZD1222 vaccination. The clonotype comes from an adult in good health. This chain joins TRBV28 and TRBJ2-7; a weak D match, TRBD2 (5 bases). For the CDR3, the DNA is TGTGCCAGCAGTTTGCTAGCAGAAACTTACGAGCAGTACTTC. Residues: CASSLLAETYEQYF.